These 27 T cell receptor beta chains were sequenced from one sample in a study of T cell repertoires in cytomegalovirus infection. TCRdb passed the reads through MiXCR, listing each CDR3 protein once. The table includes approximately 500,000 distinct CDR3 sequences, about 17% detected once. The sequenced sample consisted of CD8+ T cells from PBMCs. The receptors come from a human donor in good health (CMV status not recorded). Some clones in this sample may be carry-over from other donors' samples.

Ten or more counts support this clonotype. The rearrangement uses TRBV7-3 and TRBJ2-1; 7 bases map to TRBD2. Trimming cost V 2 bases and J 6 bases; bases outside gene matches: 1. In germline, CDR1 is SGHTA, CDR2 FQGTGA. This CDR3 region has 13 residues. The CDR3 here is CASSLGLVNEQFF. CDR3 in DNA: TGTGCCAGCAGCTTAGGACTAGTCAATGAGCAGTTCTTC.

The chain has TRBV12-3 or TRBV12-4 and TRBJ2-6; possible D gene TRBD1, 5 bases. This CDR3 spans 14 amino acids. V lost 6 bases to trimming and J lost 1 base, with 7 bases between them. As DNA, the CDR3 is TGTGCCAGCAGACCAGGGTCTGGGGCCAACGTCCTGACTTTC. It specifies CASRPGSGANVLTF.

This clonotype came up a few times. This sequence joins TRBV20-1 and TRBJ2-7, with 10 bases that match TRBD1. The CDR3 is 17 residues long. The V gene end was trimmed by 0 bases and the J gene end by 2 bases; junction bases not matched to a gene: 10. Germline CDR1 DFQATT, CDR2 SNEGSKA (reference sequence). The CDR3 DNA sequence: TGCAGTGCTAGAGATAGAGAGGGGACAGGGGAAGCCTACGAGCAGTACTTC. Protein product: CSARDREGTGEAYEQYF.

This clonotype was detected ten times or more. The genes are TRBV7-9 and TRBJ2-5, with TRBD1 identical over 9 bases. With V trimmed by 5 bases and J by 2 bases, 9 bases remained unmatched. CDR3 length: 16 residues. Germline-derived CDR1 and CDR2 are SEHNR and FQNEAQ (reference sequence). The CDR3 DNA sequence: TGTGCCAGCAGCGAACCGGGACAGGGATTACAAGAGACCCAGTACTTC. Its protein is CASSEPGQGLQETQYF.

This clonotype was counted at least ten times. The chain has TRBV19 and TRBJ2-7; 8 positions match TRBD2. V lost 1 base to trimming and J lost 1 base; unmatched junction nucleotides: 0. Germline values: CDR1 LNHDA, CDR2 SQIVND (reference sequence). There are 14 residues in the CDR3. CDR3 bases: TGTGCCAGTAGTATAGTAGCGGGATCCTACGAGCAGTACTTC. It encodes CASSIVAGSYEQYF.

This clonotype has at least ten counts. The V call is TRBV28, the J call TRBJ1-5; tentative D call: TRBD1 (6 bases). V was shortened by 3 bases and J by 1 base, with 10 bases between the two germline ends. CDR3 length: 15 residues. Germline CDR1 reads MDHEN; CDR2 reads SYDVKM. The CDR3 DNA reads TGTGCCAGCAGTTTGCGGGGGCTCAGCAATCAGCCCCAGCATTTT. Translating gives CASSLRGLSNQPQHF.

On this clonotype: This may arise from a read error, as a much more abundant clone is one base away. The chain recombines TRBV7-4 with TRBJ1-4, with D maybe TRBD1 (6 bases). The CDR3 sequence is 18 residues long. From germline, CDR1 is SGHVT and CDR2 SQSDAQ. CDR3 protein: CASSLRGRGADSREKLLF. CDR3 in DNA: TGTGCCAGCAGCCTCCGGGGGAGGGGGGCGGATTCCCGAGAAAAACTGTTATTT. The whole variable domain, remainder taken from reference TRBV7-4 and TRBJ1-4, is GAGVSQSPRYKVAKRGRDVALRCDSISGHVTLYWYRQTLGQGSEVLTYSQSDAQRDKSGRPSGRFSAERPERSVSTLKIQRTEQGDSAVYLCASSLRGRGADSREKLLFGSGTQLSVL.

The CDR3, as DNA: TGTGCCACCAGCAGAGATCAGTTACTAGCGGGTATGGATGAGCAGTTCTTC. Protein product: CATSRDQLLAGMDEQFF. The rearrangement uses TRBV15 and TRBJ2-1, with TRBD2 identical over 9 bases. CDR1 is LNHNV and CDR2 is YYDKDF in the germline V gene (reference sequence). The CDR3 spans 17 residues. The V and J ends lost 0 bases and 8 bases, in that order; junction bases with no gene match: 11. Drawing the rest from reference TRBV15 and TRBJ2-1, the complete variable domain is DAMVIQNPRYQVTQFGKPVTLSCSQTLNHNVMYWYQQKSSQAPKLLFHYYDKDFNNEADTPDNFQSRRPNTSFCFLDIRSPGLGDTAMYLCATSRDQLLAGMDEQFFGPGTRLTVL.

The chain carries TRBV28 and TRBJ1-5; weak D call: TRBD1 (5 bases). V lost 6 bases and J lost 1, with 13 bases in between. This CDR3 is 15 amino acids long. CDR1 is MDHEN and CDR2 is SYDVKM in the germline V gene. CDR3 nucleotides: TGTGCCAGCAGCCCTCCCAGGGACAGCAATCAGCCCCAGCATTTT. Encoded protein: CASSPPRDSNQPQHF.

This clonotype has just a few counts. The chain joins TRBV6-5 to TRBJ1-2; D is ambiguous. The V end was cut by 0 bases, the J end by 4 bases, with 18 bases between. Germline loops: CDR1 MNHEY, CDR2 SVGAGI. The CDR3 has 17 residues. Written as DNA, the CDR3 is TGTGCCAGCAGTTACTCGAAGGTCGGAGGAATTCTCTATGGCTACACCTTC. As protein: CASSYSKVGGILYGYTF.

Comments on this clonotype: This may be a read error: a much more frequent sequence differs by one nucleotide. The CDR3 region has the DNA TGTGCCAGCAGCCCCCCGAGGGGCTTGGACACCGGGGTGCTGTTTTTT. Protein product: CASSPPRGLDTGVLFF. The chain links TRBV7-4 to TRBJ2-2, with D perhaps assigned TRBD1 or TRBD2 (5 bases each). The CDR3 has 16 residues. CDR1 SGHVT and CDR2 SQSDAQ come from the germline V gene.

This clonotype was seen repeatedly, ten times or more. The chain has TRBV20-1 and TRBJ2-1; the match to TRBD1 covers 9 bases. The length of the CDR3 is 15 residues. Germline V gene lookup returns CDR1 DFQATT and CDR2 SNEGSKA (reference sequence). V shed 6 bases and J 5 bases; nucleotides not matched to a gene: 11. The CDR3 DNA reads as TGCAGTGCCCTGGTTTGGGACAGGGAAGACAATGAGCAGTTCTTC. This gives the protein CSALVWDREDNEQFF.

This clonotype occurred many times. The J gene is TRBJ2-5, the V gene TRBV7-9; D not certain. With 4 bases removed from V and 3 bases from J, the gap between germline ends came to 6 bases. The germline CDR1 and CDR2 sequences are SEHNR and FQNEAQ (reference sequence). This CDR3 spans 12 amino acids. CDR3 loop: CASSSIEETQYF. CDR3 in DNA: TGTGCCAGCAGCTCTATTGAAGAGACCCAGTACTTC.

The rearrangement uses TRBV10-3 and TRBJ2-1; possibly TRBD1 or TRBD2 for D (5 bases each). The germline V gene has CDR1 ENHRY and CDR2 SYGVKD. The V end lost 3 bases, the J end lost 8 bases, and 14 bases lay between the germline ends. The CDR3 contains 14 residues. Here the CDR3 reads CAISEGTAGDEQFF. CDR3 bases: TGTGCCATCAGTGAAGGGACGGCCGGGGATGAGCAGTTCTTC.

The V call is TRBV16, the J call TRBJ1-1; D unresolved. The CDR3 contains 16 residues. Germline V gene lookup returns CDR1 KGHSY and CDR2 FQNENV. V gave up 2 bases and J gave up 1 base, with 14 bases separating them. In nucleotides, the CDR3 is TGTGCCAGCAGCCAAGGATTTGGGATAAGGAACACTGAAGCTTTCTTT. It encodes CASSQGFGIRNTEAFF.

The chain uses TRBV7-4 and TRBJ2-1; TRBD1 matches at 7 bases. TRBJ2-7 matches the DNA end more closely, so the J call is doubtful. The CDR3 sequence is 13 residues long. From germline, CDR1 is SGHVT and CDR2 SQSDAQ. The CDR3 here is CASSLGGPPQQYF. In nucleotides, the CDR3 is TGTGCCAGCAGCCTAGGGGGCCCGCCCCAGCAGTACTTC.

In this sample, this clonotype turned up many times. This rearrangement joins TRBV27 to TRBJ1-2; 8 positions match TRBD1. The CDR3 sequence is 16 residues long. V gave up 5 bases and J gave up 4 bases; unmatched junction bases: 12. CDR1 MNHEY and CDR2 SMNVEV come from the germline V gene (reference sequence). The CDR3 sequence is CASSPSTGEEVYGYTF. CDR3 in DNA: TGTGCCAGCAGTCCCTCGACAGGGGAGGAGGTCTATGGCTACACCTTC.

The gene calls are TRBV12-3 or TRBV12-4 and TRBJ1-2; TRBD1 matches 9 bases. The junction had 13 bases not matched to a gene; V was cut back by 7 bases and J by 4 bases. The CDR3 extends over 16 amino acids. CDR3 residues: CASTYWGDRASYGYTF. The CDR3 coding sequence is TGTGCCAGCACTTATTGGGGGGACAGGGCCTCCTATGGCTACACCTTC.

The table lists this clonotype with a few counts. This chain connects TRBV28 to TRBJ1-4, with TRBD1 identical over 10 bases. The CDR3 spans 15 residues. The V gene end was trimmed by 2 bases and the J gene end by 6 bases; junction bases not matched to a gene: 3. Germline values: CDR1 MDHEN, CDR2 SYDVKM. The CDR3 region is CASSLRDRGYEKLFF. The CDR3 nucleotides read TGTGCCAGCAGTTTACGGGACAGGGGCTATGAAAAACTGTTTTTT.

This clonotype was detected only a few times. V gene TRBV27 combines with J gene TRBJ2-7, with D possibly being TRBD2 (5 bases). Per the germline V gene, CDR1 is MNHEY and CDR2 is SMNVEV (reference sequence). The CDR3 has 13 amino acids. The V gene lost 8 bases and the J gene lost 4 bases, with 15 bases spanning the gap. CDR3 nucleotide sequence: TGTGCCAGCGCGGAGACTATAGCTTACGAGCAGTACTTC. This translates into CASAETIAYEQYF.

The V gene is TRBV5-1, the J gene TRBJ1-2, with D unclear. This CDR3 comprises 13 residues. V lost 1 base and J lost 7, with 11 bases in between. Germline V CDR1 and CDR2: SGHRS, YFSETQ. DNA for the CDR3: TGCGCCAGCAGCTTGTACATGGGAGTTGGCTACACCTTC. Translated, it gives CASSLYMGVGYTF.

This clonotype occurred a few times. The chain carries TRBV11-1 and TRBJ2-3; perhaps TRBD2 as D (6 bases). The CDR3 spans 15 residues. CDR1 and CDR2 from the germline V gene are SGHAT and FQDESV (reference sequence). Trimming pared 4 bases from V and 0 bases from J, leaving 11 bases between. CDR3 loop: CASSSDGGSTDTQYF. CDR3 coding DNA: TGTGCCAGCAGCTCCGACGGGGGAAGCACAGATACGCAGTATTTT.

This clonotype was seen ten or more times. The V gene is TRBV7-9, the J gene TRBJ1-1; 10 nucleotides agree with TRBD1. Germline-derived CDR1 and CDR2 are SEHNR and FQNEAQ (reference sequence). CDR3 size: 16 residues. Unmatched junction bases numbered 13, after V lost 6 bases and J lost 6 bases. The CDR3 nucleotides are TGTGCCAGCAGTTCGGACAGGGGGAGGAAATCGGCTGAAGCTTTCTTT. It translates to CASSSDRGRKSAEAFF.

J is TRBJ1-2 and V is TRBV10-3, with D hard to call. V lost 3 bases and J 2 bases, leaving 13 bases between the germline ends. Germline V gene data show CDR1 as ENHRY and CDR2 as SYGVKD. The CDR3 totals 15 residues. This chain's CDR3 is CAISDSERSNYGYTF. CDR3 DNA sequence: TGTGCCATCAGTGACTCGGAACGGTCGAACTATGGCTACACCTTC.

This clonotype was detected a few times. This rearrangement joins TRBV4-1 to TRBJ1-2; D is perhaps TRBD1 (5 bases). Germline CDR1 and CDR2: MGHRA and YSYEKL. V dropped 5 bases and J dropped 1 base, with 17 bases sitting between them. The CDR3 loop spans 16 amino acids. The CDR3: CASSASFGGNNYGYTF. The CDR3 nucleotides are TGCGCCAGCAGCGCAAGCTTTGGGGGGAATAACTATGGCTACACCTTC.

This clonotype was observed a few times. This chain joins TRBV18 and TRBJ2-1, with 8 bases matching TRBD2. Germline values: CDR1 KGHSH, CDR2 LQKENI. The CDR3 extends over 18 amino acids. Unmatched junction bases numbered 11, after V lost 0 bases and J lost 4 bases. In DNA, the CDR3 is TGTGCCAGCTCACCACCGATAAGGGGACTAGGGGGATACAATGAGCAGTTCTTC. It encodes CASSPPIRGLGGYNEQFF.

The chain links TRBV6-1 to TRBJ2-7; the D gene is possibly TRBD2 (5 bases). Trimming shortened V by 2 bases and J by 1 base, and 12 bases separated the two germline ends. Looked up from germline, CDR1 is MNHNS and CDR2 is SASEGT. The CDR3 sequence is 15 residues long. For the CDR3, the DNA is TGTGCCAGCAGTGAAACCCCGCGAGGGTCCTACGAGCAGTACTTC. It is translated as CASSETPRGSYEQYF.